The 17 T cell receptor beta chains below were found in one sample sequenced in a study of blood T cell repertoires in COVID-19. Repertoires were generated with immunoSEQ multiplex PCR, while TCRdb's copy carries only in-frame clones and drops some. In the table there are about 180,000 clones, around 80% of which are singletons. What was sequenced was peripheral blood. The receptors here all came from a woman older than 75 with COVID-19, enrolled during active disease.

V usage is TRBV27 and J usage is TRBJ1-1, with TRBD1 matching 10 bases. Per the germline V gene, CDR1 is MNHEY and CDR2 is SMNVEV (reference sequence). V lost 6 bases and J lost 5; bases outside the gene matches: 6. This CDR3 comprises 14 residues. The CDR3 protein is CASRQRTGGTEAFF. The DNA for the CDR3 is TGTGCCAGCAGGCAAAGGACAGGGGGGACTGAAGCTTTCTTT.

In DNA, the CDR3 is TGCGCCAGCAGCCAAGATTACAATAAGCAGTACTTC. It yields the protein CASSQDYNKQYF. This chain links TRBV4-3 with TRBJ2-7; D gene ambiguous. V was pared by 0 bases and J by 8 bases, with 8 bases between. The germline gives CDR1 LGHNA, CDR2 YSLEER. CDR3 length: 12 residues.

This clone was observed a single time. The chain uses TRBV3-1 (or the pseudogene TRBV3-2) and TRBJ2-5, with 8 bases lining up with TRBD1. Germline V gene lookup returns CDR1 LGHDT and CDR2 YNNKEL (reference sequence). V lost 6 bases, J lost 6 bases, and 9 bases stayed unmatched. This CDR3 region has 14 residues. The CDR3, as DNA: TGTGCCAGCAGTGACAGGGGAACTCGGCAGACCCAGTACTTC. As protein: CASSDRGTRQTQYF.

The rearrangement links TRBV7-9 to TRBJ1-2, with D unclear. CDR1 and CDR2 (germline): SEHNR, FQNEAQ (reference sequence). V was cut by 4 bases and J by 8 bases, with 17 bases left in between. The CDR3 length is 14 residues. In nucleotides, the CDR3 is TGTGCCAGCAGCTCACTTCCCTGGGCAATCGGCTACACCTTC. Protein sequence: CASSSLPWAIGYTF.

The chain is built from TRBV5-1 and TRBJ2-2; TRBD2 matches 10 bases. This CDR3 is 17 amino acids long. Losses at the gene ends were 4 bases for V and 1 base for J; bases not matched to a gene: 7. CDR1 SGHRS and CDR2 YFSETQ come from the germline V gene. CDR3 in DNA: TGCGCCAGCAGCACCGGACTAGCGGCACTGAACACCGGGGAGCTGTTTTTT. Its protein is CASSTGLAALNTGELFF.

The chain couples TRBV19 to TRBJ1-2; weak D call: TRBD1 (6 bases). The CDR3 extends over 14 amino acids. Per the germline V gene, CDR1 is LNHDA and CDR2 is SQIVND (reference sequence). V was pared by 5 bases and J by 1 base, with 11 bases between. The CDR3 region is CASSPGQFNYGYTF. The CDR3 DNA sequence: TGTGCCAGTAGTCCAGGACAGTTTAACTATGGCTACACCTTC. Full variable domain (rest looked up from reference TRBV19 and TRBJ1-2): DGGITQSPKYLFRKEGQNVTLSCEQNLNHDAMYWYRQDPGQGLRLIYYSQIVNDFQKGDIAEGYSVSREKKESFPLTVTSAQKNPTAFYLCASSPGQFNYGYTFGSGTRLTVV.

The chain employs TRBV6-5 and TRBJ1-2, with 7 bases aligning to TRBD1. This CDR3 comprises 16 residues. Unmatched junction bases numbered 7, after V lost 0 bases and J lost 3 bases. Per the germline V gene, CDR1 is MNHEY and CDR2 is SVGAGI. This chain's CDR3 is CASSYSVLGTDYGYTF. CDR3 in DNA: TGTGCCAGCAGTTACTCGGTTCTCGGGACAGACTATGGCTACACCTTC.

The chain links TRBV6-6 to TRBJ1-6; unclear D gene. Per germline, CDR1 MNHNY and CDR2 SVGAGI (reference sequence). V was trimmed by 2 bases and J by 8 bases, leaving 16 bases between them. The CDR3 contains 16 residues. This CDR3 reads CASSYGGGQAHSPLHF. The DNA of the CDR3 is TGTGCCAGCAGTTACGGTGGAGGGCAGGCCCATTCACCCCTCCACTTT.

This clone occurred once. The rearrangement uses TRBV28 and TRBJ1-1; D is uncertain. Germline-derived CDR1 and CDR2 are MDHEN and SYDVKM. The V and J ends lost 1 base and 1 base respectively, with 4 bases between them. CDR3 length: 13 amino acids. CDR3 in amino acids: CASSLFRNTEAFF. The CDR3 bases are TGTGCCAGCAGTTTATTCCGGAACACTGAAGCTTTCTTT.

The genes are TRBV4-1 and TRBJ2-7, with TRBD1 matching over 9 bases. CDR3 length: 16 amino acids. Germline V lookup: CDR1 MGHRA, CDR2 YSYEKL. J gave up 3 bases and V 2 bases, and 8 bases lay outside the gene matches. The CDR3 nucleotides read TGCGCCAGCAGCCAAAATCCGGGACAGGGCTTCTACGAGCAGTACTTC. Encoded protein: CASSQNPGQGFYEQYF.

This chain uses TRBV15 with TRBJ2-2; tentative D call: TRBD2 (6 bases). Trimming took off 2 bases at V and 4 bases at J, with 17 bases between the two ends. This CDR3 has 17 amino acids. Germline lookup yields CDR1 LNHNV and CDR2 YYDKDF (reference sequence). The DNA of the CDR3 is TGTGCCACCAGCAGAACCCTGGACGGGGACTTCACCGGGGAGCTGTTTTTT. It specifies CATSRTLDGDFTGELFF.

The chain recombines TRBV7-9 with TRBJ1-1, with D possibly being TRBD1 (6 bases). CDR3 length equals 14 residues. Germline CDR1 SEHNR, CDR2 FQNEAQ (reference sequence). Trimming shortened V by 1 base and J by 7 bases, and 13 bases separated the two germline ends. In nucleotides, the CDR3 is TGTGCCAGCAGCTTAGTTGCGGGGGGCGGTGAAGCTTTCTTT. The encoded protein is CASSLVAGGGEAFF.

This clone was observed once. The chain combines TRBV4-3 with TRBJ1-5; 7 positions match TRBD1. The CDR3 loop spans 17 amino acids. Per germline, CDR1 LGHNA and CDR2 YSLEER. V shed 0 bases, J shed 5 bases, and the junction held 10 bases outside the gene matches. This chain's CDR3 is CASSQDLRQGVHQPQHF. In DNA form, the CDR3 reads TGCGCCAGCAGCCAAGATCTTAGGCAGGGGGTGCATCAGCCCCAGCATTTT.

This sequence joins TRBV12-2 and TRBJ2-1; whether TRBD2, the table's D call, matches the DNA was not checked. TRBV12-2 is a pseudogene segment. This CDR3 has 12 residues. CDR3 nucleotides: TGTGCAAGTCGCTTAGCAGAGATTGAGCAGTTCTTC. Protein: CASRLAEIEQFF.

This chain links TRBV27 with TRBJ2-1; no clear D. Trimming pared 10 bases from V and 4 bases from J, leaving 14 bases between. Germline V gene lookup returns CDR1 MNHEY and CDR2 SMNVEV (reference sequence). This CDR3 contains 13 residues. The CDR3 DNA sequence: TGTGCCACCGGCGTGACCGGGTACAATGAGCAGTTCTTC. Translating it yields CATGVTGYNEQFF.

The chain has TRBV7-9 and TRBJ2-3; TRBD1 agrees at 10 bases. The CDR3 sequence is 18 residues long. Germline CDR1 is SEHNR and CDR2 is FQNEAQ (reference sequence). V was pared by 5 bases and J by 2 bases, with 13 bases of the junction left unmatched. The CDR3 coding sequence is TGTGCCAGCAGCGGCGGACAGGGGGTAGGGACCTACACAGATACGCAGTATTTT. Translated, it gives CASSGGQGVGTYTDTQYF. Filled out from reference TRBV7-9 and TRBJ2-3, the complete variable domain reads DTGVSQNPRHKITKRGQNVTFRCDPISEHNRLYWYRQTLGQGPEFLTYFQNEAQLEKSRLLSDRFSAERPKGSFSTLEIQRTEQGDSAMYLCASSGGQGVGTYTDTQYFGPGTRLTVL.

This sequence joins TRBV4-3 and TRBJ2-1, with 12 nucleotides matching TRBD2. V shed 4 bases, J shed 3 bases, and the junction held 1 base outside the gene matches. This CDR3 spans 15 amino acids. Germline CDR1 and CDR2: LGHNA and YSLEER. CDR3 amino acids: CASSRTSGNYNEQFF. CDR3 coding DNA: TGCGCCAGCAGCCGGACTAGCGGGAACTACAATGAGCAGTTCTTC.